This T cell receptor beta chain derives from a study of blood T cell repertoires in COVID-19 (dated by TCRdb to about 2020). About the full investigation: The collaborator samples originated in the United States, Italy and Spain and spanned the acute and convalescent phases of COVID-19. The material from the prospective study consisted of cDNA or gDNA derived from T cells, B-cell-depleted T cells, or PBMCs. Subjects who had been exposed to COVID-19, were actively infected with it, or had recovered from it provided the deeply sampled blood TCRbeta repertoires that made up the dataset. A freely available public database, intended as a resource for researchers studying the immune response to SARS-CoV-2, is where the repertoires were released. Samples were obtained from the ongoing ImmuneRACE study (first 160 participants) and from over 1,000 subjects provided by 6 global collaborators. Nearly every sample came with metadata listing a de-identified subject ID, COVID-19 status, age in years and sex. HLA class I and class II types, where available, came from metadata supplied by the sample provider rather than from assay-based typing. Beyond this particular receptor, the publication reports: The amount of clinical and demographic metadata varied by source and participant and was provided uncurated.

Comment on this clone: This clone's antigen is unknown. No much larger clonotype is one base removed from it; base qualities were not supplied.

The immunoSEQ Assay, a bias-controlled multiplex PCR, was used to amplify TCRbeta CDR3 regions from genomic DNA. Per the source publication's procedure: Nucleated cell counts per sample were estimated from amplification of reference gene primers within the assay. To quantify the absolute abundance of each unique TCRbeta CDR3 rearrangement, sequence reads were collapsed and filtered. Productive Simpson clonality was computed per sample as the square root of Simpson's diversity index over productive rearrangements. TCRdb retrieved this table from immuneACCESS and kept in-frame rearrangements only. Not all clones are present; in checked studies, unresolved V genes account for under half, and no reason is known for the remainder. D and trimming were read from the DNA, whereas the V and J calls and clone size are those reported in that table. This sample is represented by just under 350,000 clones; around nine tenths of them were singletons. Roughly 3.5% of the sample comes from the top ten.

Samples from volunteer blood donors who had recovered from COVID-19 were contributed by a second Seattle source. The collaborating institutions used their own protocols to collect whole blood in K2EDTA tubes. For TCRbeta analysis, collaborator samples were shipped as frozen whole blood, as isolated PBMCs, or as DNA extracted from either sample type. The TCR was taken from a woman between 18 and 29 years old who had recovered from COVID-19. Sequencing was performed on peripheral blood.

The DNA sequence is as follows: TGTGCCATCAGTGAGTCCGCAGGGCCCCAGCATTTT. It translates as CAISESAGPQHF. The sequence is built from TRBV10-3 and TRBJ1-5; too little of a D gene remains to name it. CDR1 and CDR2 (ENHRY, SYGVKD) derive from the germline V gene. Between the V and J ends, shortened by 0 bases and 9 bases respectively, the junction contains 6 bases. Inclusive of the bounding cysteine and phenylalanine, the CDR3 is 12 residues long. The entry retains the CDR3 DNA only, 36 bases that are in frame from base 1.